This T cell receptor beta chain was captured by sequencing in a study of cytomegalovirus exposure and HLA in healthy donors. Points from the study as a whole: Within an earlier analysis, most TCR beta V segments proved productive either about 87% or about 30% of the time. A later analysis linked a missense DCLRE1C variant to TCR beta V- and J-gene trimming.

PCR used 60 Vbeta primers and 13 Jbeta primers. Using immunoSEQ multiplex PCR, the repertoire was profiled, and TCRdb retains in-frame clones only, with some absent. Of 150,000 to 180,000 clones detected, 75% to 85% appear once; the ten largest clones hold roughly 7.7%. For this clone: The antigen is unknown.

The CDR3 is 15 amino acids. CDR1 and CDR2 (germline): MGHRA, YSYEKL. V lost 3 bases to trimming and J lost 7 bases, with 15 bases between them. The TCR comes from a man aged 25-45 years in good health and CMV-seropositive. Sequenced input: PBMCs. V usage is TRBV4-1 and J usage is TRBJ2-2; D possibly corresponds to TRBD2 (6 bases). CDR3 nucleotides: TGCGCCAGCAGCCATCCCACTAGCACATACGGGGAGCTGTTTTTT. It is translated as CASSHPTSTYGELFF.